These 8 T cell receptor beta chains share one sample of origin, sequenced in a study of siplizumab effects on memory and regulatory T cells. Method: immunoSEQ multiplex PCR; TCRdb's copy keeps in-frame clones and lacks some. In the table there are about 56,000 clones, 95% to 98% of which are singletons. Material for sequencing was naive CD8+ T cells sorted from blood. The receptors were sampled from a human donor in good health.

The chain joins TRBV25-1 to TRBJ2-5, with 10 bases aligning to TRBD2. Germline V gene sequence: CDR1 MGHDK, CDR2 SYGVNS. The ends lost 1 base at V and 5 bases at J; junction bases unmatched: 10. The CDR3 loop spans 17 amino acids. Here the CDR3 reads CASSEWLAGALRETQYF. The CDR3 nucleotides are TGTGCCAGCAGTGAATGGCTAGCGGGAGCCCTCCGGGAGACCCAGTACTTC.

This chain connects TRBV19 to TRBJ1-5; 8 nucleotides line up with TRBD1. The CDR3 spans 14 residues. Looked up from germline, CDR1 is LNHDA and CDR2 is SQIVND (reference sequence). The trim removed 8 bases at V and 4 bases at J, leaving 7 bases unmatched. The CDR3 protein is CASRHRGVNQPQHF. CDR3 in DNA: TGTGCCAGTCGACACAGGGGGGTAAATCAGCCCCAGCATTTT.

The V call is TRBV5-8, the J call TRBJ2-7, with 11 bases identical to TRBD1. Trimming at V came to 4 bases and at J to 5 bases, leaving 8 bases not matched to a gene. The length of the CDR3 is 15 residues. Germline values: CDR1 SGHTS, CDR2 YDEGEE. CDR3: CASSQGTGGIDEQYF. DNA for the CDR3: TGTGCCAGCAGCCAAGGGACAGGGGGAATCGACGAGCAGTACTTC.

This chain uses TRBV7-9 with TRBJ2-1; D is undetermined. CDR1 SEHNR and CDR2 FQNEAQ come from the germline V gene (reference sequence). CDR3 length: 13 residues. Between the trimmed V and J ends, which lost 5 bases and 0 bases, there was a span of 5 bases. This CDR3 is CASSPSSYNEQFF. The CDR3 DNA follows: TGTGCCAGCAGCCCGAGCTCCTACAATGAGCAGTTCTTC.

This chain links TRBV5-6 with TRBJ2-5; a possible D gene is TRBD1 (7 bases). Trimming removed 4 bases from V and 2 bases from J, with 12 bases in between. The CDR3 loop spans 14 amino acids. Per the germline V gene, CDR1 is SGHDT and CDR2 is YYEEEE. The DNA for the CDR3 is TGTGCCAGCAGCAAACAGGGGAGGCAAGAGACCCAGTACTTC. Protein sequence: CASSKQGRQETQYF.

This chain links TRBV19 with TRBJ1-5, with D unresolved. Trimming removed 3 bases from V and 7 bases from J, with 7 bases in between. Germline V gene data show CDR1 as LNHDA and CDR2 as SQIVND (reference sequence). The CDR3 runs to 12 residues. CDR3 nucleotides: TGTGCCAGTAGTATGATCTCCCAGCCCCAGCATTTT. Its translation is CASSMISQPQHF.

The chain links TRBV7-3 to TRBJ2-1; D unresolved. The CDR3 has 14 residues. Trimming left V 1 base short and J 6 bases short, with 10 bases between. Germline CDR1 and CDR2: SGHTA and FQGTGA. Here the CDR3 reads CASSLNLFRNEQFF. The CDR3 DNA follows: TGTGCCAGCAGCTTAAATCTCTTCCGCAATGAGCAGTTCTTC. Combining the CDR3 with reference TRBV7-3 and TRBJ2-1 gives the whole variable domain GAGVSQTPSNKVTEKGKYVELRCDPISGHTALYWYRQSLGQGPEFLIYFQGTGAADDSGLPNDRFFAVRPEGSVSTLKIQRTERGDSAVYLCASSLNLFRNEQFFGPGTRLTVL.

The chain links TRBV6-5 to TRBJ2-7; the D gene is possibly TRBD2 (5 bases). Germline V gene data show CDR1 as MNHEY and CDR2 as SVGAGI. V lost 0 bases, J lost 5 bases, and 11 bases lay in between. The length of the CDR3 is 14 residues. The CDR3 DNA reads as TGTGCCAGCAGTTACTCCGGAGGCATGAACGAGCAGTACTTC. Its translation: CASSYSGGMNEQYF.